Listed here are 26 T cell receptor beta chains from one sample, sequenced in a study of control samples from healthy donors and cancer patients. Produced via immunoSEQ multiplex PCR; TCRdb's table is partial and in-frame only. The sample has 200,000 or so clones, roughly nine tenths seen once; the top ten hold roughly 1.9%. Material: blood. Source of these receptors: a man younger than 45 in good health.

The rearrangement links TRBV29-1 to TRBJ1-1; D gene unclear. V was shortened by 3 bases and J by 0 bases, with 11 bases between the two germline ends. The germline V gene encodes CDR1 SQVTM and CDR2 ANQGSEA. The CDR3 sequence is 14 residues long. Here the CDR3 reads CSVEAARLNTEAFF. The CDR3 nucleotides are TGCAGCGTTGAGGCGGCCAGACTGAACACTGAAGCTTTCTTT.

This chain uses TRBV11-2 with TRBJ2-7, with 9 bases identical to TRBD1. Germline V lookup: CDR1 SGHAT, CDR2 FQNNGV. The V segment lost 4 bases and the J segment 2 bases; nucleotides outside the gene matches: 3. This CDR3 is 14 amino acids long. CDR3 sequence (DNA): TGTGCCAGCAGCTATCGACAGGGGGCCTACGAGCAGTACTTC. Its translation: CASSYRQGAYEQYF.

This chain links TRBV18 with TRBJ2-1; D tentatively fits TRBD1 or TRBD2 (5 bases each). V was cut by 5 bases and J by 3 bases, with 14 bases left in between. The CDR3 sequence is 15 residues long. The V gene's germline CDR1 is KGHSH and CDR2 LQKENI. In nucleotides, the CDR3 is TGTGCCAGCTCAATCCGGGACGGGGTCTACAATGAGCAGTTCTTC. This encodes CASSIRDGVYNEQFF. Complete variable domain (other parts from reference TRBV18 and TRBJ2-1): NAGVMQNPRHLVRRRGQEARLRCSPMKGHSHVYWYRQLPEEGLKFMVYLQKENIIDESGMPKERFSAEFPKEGPSILRIQQVVRGDSAAYFCASSIRDGVYNEQFFGPGTRLTVL.

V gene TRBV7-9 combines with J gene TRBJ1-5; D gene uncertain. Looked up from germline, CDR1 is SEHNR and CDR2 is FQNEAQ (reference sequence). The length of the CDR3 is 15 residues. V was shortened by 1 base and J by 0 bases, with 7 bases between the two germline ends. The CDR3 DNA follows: TGTGCCAGCAGCTTAGAGACATCTAGCAATCAGCCCCAGCATTTT. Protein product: CASSLETSSNQPQHF.

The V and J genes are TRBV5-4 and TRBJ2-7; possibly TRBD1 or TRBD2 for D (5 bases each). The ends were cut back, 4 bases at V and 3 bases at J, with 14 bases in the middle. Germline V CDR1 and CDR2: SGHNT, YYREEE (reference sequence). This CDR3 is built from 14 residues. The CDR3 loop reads CASSQGRLGYEQYF. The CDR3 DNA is TGTGCCAGCAGCCAGGGACGCCTCGGCTACGAGCAGTACTTC.

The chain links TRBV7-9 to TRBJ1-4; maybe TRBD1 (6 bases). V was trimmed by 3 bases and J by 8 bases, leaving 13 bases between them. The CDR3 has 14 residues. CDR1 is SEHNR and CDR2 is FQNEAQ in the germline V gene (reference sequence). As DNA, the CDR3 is TGTGCCAGCAGCTTCGGGGGGGCGGAGGAAAAACTGTTTTTT. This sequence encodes CASSFGGAEEKLFF.

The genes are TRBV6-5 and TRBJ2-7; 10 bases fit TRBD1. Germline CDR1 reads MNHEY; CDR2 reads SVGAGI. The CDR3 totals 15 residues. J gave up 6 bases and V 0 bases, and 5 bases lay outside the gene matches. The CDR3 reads CASSYSRDRGSEQYF. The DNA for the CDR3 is TGTGCCAGCAGTTACTCCCGGGACAGGGGATCCGAGCAGTACTTC.

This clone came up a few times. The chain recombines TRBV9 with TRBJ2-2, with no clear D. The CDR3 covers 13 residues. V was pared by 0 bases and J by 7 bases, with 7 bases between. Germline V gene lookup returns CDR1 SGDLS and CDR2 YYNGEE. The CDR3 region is CASSVVANGELFF. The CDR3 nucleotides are TGTGCCAGCAGCGTAGTGGCAAACGGGGAGCTGTTTTTT. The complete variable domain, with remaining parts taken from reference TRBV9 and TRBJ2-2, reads DSGVTQTPKHLITATGQRVTLRCSPRSGDLSVYWYQQSLDQGLQFLIQYYNGEERAKGNILERFSAQQFPDLHSELNLSSLELGDSALYFCASSVVANGELFFGEGSRLTVL.

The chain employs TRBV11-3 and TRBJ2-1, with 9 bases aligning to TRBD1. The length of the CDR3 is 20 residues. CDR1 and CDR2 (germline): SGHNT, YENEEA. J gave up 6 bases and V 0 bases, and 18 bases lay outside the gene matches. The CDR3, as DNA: TGTGCCAGCAGCTTAGATTCGGCCCTAATGTTTAGGACAGGGGTCAATGAGCAGTTCTTC. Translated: CASSLDSALMFRTGVNEQFF.

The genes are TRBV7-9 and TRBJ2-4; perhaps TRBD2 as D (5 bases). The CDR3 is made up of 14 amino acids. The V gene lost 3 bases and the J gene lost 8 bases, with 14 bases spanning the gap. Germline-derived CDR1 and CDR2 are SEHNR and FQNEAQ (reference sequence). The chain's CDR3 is CASSFAGNWDIQYF. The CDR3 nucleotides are TGTGCCAGCAGCTTCGCGGGTAATTGGGACATTCAGTACTTC.

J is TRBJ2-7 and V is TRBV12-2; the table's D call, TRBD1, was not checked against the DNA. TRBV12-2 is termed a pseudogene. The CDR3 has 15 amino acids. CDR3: CASRYGTGSSYEQYF. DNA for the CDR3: TGTGCAAGTCGCTACGGGACAGGGAGCTCCTACGAGCAGTACTTC.

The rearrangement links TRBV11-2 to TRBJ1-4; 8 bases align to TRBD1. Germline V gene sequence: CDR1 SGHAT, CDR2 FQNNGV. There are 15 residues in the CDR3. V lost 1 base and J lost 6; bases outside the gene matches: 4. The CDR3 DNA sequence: TGTGCCAGCAGCTTAGGGGACAGGTCCCATGAAAAACTGTTTTTT. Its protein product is CASSLGDRSHEKLFF.

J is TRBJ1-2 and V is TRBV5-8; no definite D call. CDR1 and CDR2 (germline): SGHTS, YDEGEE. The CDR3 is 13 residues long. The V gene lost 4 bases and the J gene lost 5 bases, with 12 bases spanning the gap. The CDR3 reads CASSIKGHYGYTF. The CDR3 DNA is TGTGCCAGCAGCATAAAGGGCCATTATGGCTACACCTTC. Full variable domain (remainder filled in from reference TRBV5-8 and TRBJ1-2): EAGVTQSPTHLIKTRGQQATLRCSPISGHTSVYWYQQALGLGLQFLLWYDEGEERNRGNFPPRFSGRQFPNYSSELNVNALELEDSALYLCASSIKGHYGYTFGSGTRLTVV.

The chain's CDR3 is CATSFGVGQPQHF. The CDR3 DNA sequence: TGTGCCACCAGTTTTGGGGTAGGGCAGCCCCAGCATTTT. The chain carries TRBV24-1 and TRBJ1-5; D remains ambiguous. Trimming cost V 6 bases and J 7 bases, with 12 bases left between them. The CDR3 runs 13 residues. Germline loops: CDR1 KGHDR, CDR2 SFDVKD.

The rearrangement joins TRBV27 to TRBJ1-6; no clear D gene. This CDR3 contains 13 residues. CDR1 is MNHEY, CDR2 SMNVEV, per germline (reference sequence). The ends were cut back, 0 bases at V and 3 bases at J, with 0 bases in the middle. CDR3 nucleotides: TGTGCCAGCAGTTTATCCTATAATTCACCCCTCCACTTT. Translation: CASSLSYNSPLHF.

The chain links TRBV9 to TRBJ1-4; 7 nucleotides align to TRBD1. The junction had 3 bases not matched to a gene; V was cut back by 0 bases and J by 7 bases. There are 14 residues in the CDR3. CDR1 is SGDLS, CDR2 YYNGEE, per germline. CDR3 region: CASSVEGGLEKLFF. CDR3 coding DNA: TGTGCCAGCAGCGTAGAAGGGGGCCTTGAAAAACTGTTTTTT.

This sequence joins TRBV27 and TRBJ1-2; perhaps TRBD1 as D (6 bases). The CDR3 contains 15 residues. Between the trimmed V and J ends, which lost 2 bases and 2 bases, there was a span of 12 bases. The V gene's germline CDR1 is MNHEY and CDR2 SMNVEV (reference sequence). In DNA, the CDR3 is TGTGCCAGCAGTTTACGCCCCGGACAGAACTATGGCTACACCTTC. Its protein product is CASSLRPGQNYGYTF.

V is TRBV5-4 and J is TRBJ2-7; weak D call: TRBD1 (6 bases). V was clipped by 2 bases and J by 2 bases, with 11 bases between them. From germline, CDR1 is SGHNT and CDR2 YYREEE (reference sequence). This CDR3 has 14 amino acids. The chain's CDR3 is CASSFQGTPYEQYF. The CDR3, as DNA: TGTGCCAGCAGCTTTCAGGGGACCCCCTACGAGCAGTACTTC.

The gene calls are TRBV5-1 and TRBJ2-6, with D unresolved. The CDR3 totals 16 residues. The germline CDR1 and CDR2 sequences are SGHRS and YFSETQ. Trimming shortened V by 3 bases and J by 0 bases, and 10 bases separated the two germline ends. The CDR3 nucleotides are TGCGCCAGCAGCTACAGAGAAAGCTCTGGGGCCAACGTCCTGACTTTC. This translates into CASSYRESSGANVLTF. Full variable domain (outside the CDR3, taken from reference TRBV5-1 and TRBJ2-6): KAGVTQTPRYLIKTRGQQVTLSCSPISGHRSVSWYQQTPGQGLQFLFEYFSETQRNKGNFPGRFSGRQFSNSRSEMNVSTLELGDSALYLCASSYRESSGANVLTFGAGSRLTVL.

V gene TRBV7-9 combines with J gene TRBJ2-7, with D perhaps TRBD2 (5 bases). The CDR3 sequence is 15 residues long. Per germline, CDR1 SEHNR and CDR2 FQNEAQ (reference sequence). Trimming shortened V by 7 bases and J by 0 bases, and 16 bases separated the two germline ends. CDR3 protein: CASTESGSPSYEQYF. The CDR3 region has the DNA TGTGCCAGCACCGAGTCGGGGTCCCCCTCCTACGAGCAGTACTTC.

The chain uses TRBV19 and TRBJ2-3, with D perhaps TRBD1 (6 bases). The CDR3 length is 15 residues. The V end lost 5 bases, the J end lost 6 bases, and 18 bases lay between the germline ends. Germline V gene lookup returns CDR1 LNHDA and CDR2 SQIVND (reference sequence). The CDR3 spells CASSERTAGRDTQYF. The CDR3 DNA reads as TGTGCCAGTAGTGAAAGGACAGCCGGTAGGGATACGCAGTATTTT.

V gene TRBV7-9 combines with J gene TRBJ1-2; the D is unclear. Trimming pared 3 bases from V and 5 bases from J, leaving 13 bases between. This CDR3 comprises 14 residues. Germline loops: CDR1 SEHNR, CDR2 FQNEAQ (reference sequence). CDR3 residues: CASSLLSPQYGYTF. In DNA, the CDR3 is TGTGCCAGCAGCTTGTTGTCCCCTCAGTATGGCTACACCTTC.

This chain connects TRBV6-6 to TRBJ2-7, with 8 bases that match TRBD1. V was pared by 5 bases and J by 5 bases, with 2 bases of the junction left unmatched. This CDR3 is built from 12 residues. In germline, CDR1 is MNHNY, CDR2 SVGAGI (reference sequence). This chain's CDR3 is CASSGQGDEQYF. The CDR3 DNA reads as TGTGCCAGCAGTGGACAGGGCGACGAGCAGTACTTC.

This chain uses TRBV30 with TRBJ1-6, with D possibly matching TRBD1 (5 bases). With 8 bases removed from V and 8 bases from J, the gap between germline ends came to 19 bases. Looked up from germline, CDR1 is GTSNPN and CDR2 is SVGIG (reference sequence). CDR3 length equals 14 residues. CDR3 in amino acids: CAGAFAAADSPLHF. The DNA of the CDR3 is TGTGCCGGGGCGTTTGCGGCCGCCGATTCACCCCTCCACTTT. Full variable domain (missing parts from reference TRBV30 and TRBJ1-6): SQTIHQWPATLVQPVGSPLSLECTVEGTSNPNLYWYRQAAGRGLQLLFYSVGIGQISSEVPQNLSASRPQDRQFILSSKKLLLSDSGFYLCAGAFAAADSPLHFGNGTRLTVT.

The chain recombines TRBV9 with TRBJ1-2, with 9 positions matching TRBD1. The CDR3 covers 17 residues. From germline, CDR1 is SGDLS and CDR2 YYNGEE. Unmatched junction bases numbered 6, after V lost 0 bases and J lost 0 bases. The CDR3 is CASSVDIWTGANYGYTF. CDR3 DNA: TGTGCCAGCAGCGTAGACATTTGGACAGGGGCTAACTATGGCTACACCTTC.

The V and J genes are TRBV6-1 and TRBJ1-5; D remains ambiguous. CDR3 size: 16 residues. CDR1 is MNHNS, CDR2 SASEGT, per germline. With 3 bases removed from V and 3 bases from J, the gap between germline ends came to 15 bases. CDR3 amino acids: CASSEQVAGYNQPQHF. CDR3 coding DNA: TGTGCCAGCAGTGAGCAGGTTGCAGGCTACAATCAGCCCCAGCATTTT.